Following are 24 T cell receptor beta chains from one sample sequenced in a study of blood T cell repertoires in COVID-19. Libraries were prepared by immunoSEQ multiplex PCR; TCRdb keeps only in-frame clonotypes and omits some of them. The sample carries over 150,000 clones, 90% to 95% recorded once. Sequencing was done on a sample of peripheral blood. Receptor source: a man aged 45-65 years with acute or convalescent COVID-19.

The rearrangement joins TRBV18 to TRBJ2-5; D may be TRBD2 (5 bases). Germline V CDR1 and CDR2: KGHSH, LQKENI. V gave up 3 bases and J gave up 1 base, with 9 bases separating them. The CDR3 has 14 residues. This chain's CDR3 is CASSPERLQETQYF. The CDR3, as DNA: TGTGCCAGCTCACCGGAGCGGCTCCAAGAGACCCAGTACTTC.

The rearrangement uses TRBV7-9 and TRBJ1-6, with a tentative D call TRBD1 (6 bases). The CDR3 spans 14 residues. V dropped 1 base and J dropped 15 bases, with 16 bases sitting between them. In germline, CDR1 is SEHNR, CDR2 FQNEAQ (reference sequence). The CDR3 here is CASSLGQGPLVLHF. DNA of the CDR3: TGTGCCAGCAGCTTAGGGCAGGGGCCCCTGGTCCTCCACTTT.

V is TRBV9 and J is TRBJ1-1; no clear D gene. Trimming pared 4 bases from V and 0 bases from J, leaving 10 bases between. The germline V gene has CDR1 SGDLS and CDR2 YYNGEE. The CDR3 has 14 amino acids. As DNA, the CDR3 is TGTGCCAGCAGCCCGAGGGCAATGAACACTGAAGCTTTCTTT. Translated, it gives CASSPRAMNTEAFF.

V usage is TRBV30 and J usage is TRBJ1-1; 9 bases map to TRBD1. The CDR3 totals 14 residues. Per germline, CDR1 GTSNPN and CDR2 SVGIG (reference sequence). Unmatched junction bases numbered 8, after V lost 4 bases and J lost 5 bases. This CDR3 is CAWNRGLDRTEAFF. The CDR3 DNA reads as TGTGCCTGGAACAGGGGGCTAGATCGGACTGAAGCTTTCTTT. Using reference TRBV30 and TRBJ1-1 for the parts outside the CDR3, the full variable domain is SQTIHQWPATLVQPVGSPLSLECTVEGTSNPNLYWYRQAAGRGLQLLFYSVGIGQISSEVPQNLSASRPQDRQFILSSKKLLLSDSGFYLCAWNRGLDRTEAFFGQGTRLTVV.

CDR3: CATKDRGRFETQYF. In DNA, the CDR3 is TGTGCCACCAAGGACAGGGGGCGTTTTGAGACCCAGTACTTC. This chain uses TRBV15 with TRBJ2-5, with 11 bases that match TRBD1. CDR3 length equals 14 residues. The germline V gene has CDR1 LNHNV and CDR2 YYDKDF (reference sequence). The junction had 6 bases not matched to a gene; V was cut back by 7 bases and J by 5 bases.

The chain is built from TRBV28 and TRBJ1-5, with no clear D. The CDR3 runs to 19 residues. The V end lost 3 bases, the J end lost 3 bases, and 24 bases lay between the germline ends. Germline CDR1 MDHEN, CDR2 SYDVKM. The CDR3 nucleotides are TGTGCCAGCAGTTTTCCCCCCACCGCTGTCAGCGATTTCAATCAGCCCCAGCATTTT. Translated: CASSFPPTAVSDFNQPQHF.

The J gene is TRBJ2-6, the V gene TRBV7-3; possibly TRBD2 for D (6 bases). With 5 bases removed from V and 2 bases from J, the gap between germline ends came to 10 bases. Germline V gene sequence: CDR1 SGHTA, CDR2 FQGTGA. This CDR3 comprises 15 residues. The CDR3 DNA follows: TGTGCCAGCAGCCAGGGACTTGCTGGGGCCAACGTCCTGACTTTC. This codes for CASSQGLAGANVLTF.

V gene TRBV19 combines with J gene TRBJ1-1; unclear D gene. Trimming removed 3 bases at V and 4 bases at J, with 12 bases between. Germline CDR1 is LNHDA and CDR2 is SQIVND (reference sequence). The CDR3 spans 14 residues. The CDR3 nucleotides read TGTGCCAGTAGTATTTCGCCAGGAGGCACTGAAGCTTTCTTT. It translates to CASSISPGGTEAFF.

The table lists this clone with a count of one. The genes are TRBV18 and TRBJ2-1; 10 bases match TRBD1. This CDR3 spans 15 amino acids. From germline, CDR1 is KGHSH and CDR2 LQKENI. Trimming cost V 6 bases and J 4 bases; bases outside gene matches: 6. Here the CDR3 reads CASSLRTGGYNEQFF. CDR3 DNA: TGTGCCAGCTCCCTAAGGACAGGGGGTTACAATGAGCAGTTCTTC.

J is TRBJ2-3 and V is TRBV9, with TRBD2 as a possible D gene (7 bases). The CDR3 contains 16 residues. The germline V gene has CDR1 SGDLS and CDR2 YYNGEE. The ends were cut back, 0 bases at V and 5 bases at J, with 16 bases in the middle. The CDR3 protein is CASSVAAGANGDTQYF. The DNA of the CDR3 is TGTGCCAGCAGCGTAGCTGCGGGGGCGAACGGAGATACGCAGTATTTT. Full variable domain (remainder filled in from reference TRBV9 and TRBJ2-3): DSGVTQTPKHLITATGQRVTLRCSPRSGDLSVYWYQQSLDQGLQFLIQYYNGEERAKGNILERFSAQQFPDLHSELNLSSLELGDSALYFCASSVAAGANGDTQYFGPGTRLTVL.

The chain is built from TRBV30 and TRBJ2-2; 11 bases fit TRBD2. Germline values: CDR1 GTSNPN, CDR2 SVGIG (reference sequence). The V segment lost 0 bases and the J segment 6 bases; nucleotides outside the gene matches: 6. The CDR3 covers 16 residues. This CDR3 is CAWSVLAGVRAGELFF. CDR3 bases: TGTGCCTGGAGTGTACTAGCGGGGGTCAGGGCCGGGGAGCTGTTTTTT.

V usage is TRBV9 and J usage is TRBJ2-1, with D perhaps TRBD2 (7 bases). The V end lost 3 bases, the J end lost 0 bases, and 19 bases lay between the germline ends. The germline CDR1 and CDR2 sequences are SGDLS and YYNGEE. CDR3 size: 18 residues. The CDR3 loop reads CASSEGSGRGLSYNEQFF. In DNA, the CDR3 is TGTGCCAGCAGCGAGGGTTCAGGGCGGGGGCTCTCCTACAATGAGCAGTTCTTC.

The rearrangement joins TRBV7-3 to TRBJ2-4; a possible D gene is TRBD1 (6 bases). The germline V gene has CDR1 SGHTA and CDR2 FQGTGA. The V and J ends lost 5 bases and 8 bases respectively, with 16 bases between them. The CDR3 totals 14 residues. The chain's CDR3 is CASSLAGVPDIQYF. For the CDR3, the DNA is TGTGCCAGCAGCCTAGCAGGGGTCCCAGACATTCAGTACTTC.

CDR3 protein: CASRDRGRWGSNQPQHF. The CDR3 nucleotides read TGTGCCAGCAGGGATAGGGGGCGCTGGGGTAGCAATCAGCCCCAGCATTTT. The rearrangement joins TRBV2 to TRBJ1-5, with 7 bases identical to TRBD1. The CDR3 contains 17 residues. V was clipped by 6 bases and J by 0 bases; unmatched bases: 11. Germline assignment: CDR1 SNHLY and CDR2 FYNNEI.

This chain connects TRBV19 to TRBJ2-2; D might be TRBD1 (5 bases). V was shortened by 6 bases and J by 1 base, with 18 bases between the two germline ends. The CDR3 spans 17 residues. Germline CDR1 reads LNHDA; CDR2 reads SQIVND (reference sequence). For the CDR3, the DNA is TGTGCCAGTAGCTCCCTCCCCCCTACAGGGAACACCGGGGAGCTGTTTTTT. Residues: CASSSLPPTGNTGELFF. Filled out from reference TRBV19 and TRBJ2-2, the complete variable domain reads DGGITQSPKYLFRKEGQNVTLSCEQNLNHDAMYWYRQDPGQGLRLIYYSQIVNDFQKGDIAEGYSVSREKKESFPLTVTSAQKNPTAFYLCASSSLPPTGNTGELFFGEGSRLTVL.

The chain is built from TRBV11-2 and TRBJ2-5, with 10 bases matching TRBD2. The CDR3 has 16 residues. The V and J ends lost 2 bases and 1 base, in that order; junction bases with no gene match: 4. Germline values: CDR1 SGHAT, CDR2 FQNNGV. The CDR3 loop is CASSLRLAGAQETQYF. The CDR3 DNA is TGTGCCAGCAGCTTACGTCTAGCGGGGGCCCAAGAGACCCAGTACTTC.

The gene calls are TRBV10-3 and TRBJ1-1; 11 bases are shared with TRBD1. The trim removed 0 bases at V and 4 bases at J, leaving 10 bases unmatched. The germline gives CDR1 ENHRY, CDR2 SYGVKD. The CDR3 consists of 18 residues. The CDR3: CAISESRTGGVGTTEAFF. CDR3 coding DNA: TGTGCCATCAGTGAGTCGAGGACAGGGGGCGTGGGGACCACTGAAGCTTTCTTT.

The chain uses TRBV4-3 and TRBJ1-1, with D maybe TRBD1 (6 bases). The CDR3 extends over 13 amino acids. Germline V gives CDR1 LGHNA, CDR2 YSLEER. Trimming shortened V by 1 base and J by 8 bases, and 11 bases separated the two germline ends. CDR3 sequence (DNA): TGCGCCAGCAGCCAAGCGAGGGGGGGAGAAGCTTTCTTT. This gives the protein CASSQARGGEAFF.

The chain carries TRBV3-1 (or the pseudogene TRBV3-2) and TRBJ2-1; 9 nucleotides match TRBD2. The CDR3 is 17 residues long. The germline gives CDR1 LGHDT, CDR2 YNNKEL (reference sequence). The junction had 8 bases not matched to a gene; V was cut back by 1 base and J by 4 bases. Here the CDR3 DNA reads TGTGCCAGCAGCCAAGTTTTGGCTAGCGGGGAATACAATGAGCAGTTCTTC. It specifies CASSQVLASGEYNEQFF.

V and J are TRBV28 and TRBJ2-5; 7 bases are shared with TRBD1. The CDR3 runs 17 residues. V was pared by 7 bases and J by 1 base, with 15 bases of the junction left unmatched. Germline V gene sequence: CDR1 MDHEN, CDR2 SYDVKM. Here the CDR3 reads CASNSPPGQRLQETQYF. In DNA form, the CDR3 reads TGTGCCAGCAACTCGCCACCGGGACAGAGACTCCAAGAGACCCAGTACTTC. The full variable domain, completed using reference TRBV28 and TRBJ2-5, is DVKVTQSSRYLVKRTGEKVFLECVQDMDHENMFWYRQDPGLGLRLIYFSYDVKMKEKGDIPEGYSVSREKKERFSLILESASTNQTSMYLCASNSPPGQRLQETQYFGPGTRLLVL.

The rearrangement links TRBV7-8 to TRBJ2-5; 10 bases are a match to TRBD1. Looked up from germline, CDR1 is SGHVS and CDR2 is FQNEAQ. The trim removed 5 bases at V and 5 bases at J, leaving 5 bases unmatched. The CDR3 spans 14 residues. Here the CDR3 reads CASSARDRGETQYF. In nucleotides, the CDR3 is TGTGCCAGCAGCGCACGGGACAGGGGTGAGACCCAGTACTTC.

CDR3 sequence: CASSKDSTDTQYF. DNA of the CDR3: TGTGCCAGCAGCAAAGACTCCACAGATACGCAGTATTTT. The chain carries TRBV6-2 or TRBV6-3 and TRBJ2-3; D is undetermined. V lost 6 bases, J lost 2 bases, and 9 bases lay in between. The CDR3 loop spans 13 amino acids. Germline V CDR1 and CDR2: MNHEY, SVGEGT.

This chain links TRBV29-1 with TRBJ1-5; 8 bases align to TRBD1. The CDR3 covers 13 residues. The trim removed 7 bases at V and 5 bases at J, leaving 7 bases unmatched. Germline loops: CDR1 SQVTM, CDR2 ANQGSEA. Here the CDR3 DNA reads TGCAGCGCTGCGATGACAGGGGATCAGCCCCAGCATTTT. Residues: CSAAMTGDQPQHF.

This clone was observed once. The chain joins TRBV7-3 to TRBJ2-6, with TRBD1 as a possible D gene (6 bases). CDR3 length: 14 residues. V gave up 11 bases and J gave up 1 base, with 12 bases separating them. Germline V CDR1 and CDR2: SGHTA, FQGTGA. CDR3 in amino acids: CASKTGSGANVLTF. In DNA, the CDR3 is TGTGCCTCCAAAACAGGGTCTGGGGCCAACGTCCTGACTTTC.